Shown below are 28 T cell receptor beta chains from a single sample sequenced in a study of blood T cells in healthy people across ages. Combining a sample-barcoded 5' primer with a J-beta primer mix, a second PCR ran for 7 to 11 cycles. TCRdb recomputed calls from the 5' RACE reads with MiXCR, one row per CDR3 protein. Of some 780,000 distinct CDR3 sequences listed, about 61% are singletons. Sequenced material: blood. These receptors originate from a man aged 40-49 years in good health.

This clonotype appeared a few times. The V gene is TRBV6-2 or TRBV6-3, the J gene TRBJ2-5; 9 nucleotides match TRBD2. CDR1 and CDR2 (germline): MNHEY, SVGEGT. V shed 5 bases, J shed 0 bases, and the junction held 7 bases outside the gene matches. There are 16 residues in the CDR3. CDR3 DNA sequence: TGTGCCAGCAGTCATCCTAGCGGGACGTACCAAGAGACCCAGTACTTC. Its protein product is CASSHPSGTYQETQYF.

The chain links TRBV27 to TRBJ2-1, with a weak D call TRBD1 (5 bases). The J call may be wrong; the DNA end is better matched by TRBJ2-7. From germline, CDR1 is MNHEY and CDR2 SMNVEV (reference sequence). There are 13 residues in the CDR3. The CDR3 sequence: CASSETGNNEQYF. The CDR3 nucleotides are TGTGCCAGCAGTGAAACAGGAAACAATGAGCAGTACTTC.

The chain carries TRBV28 and TRBJ2-3; the match to TRBD1 covers 7 bases. This CDR3 is built from 15 residues. In germline, CDR1 is MDHEN, CDR2 SYDVKM. With V trimmed by 7 bases and J by 2 bases, 9 bases remained unmatched. CDR3 in amino acids: CASMERGGTTDTQYF. DNA of the CDR3: TGTGCCAGCATGGAGCGAGGGGGCACCACAGATACGCAGTATTTT.

This clonotype was seen once. The J gene is TRBJ1-3, the V gene TRBV29-1; D is uncertain. Trimming stripped 6 bases from V and 2 bases from J, with 11 bases between. CDR3 size: 13 residues. Germline V lookup: CDR1 SQVTM, CDR2 ANQGSEA. The CDR3 is CSVDGPAGNTIYF. CDR3 nucleotide sequence: TGCAGCGTGGACGGACCGGCTGGAAACACCATATATTTT.

The genes are TRBV4-2 and TRBJ2-1; 12 positions agree with TRBD2. Trimming at V came to 1 base and at J to 3 bases, leaving 13 bases not matched to a gene. The CDR3 runs to 20 residues. Germline V lookup: CDR1 LGHNA, CDR2 YNFKEQ. CDR3 protein: CASSQGGGLAGSTFYNEQFF. In DNA form, the CDR3 reads TGTGCCAGCAGCCAAGGAGGGGGACTAGCGGGTTCAACCTTCTACAATGAGCAGTTCTTC.

The rearrangement joins TRBV4-1 to TRBJ2-7, with 8 bases aligning to TRBD2. This CDR3 contains 14 residues. CDR1 is MGHRA and CDR2 is YSYEKL in the germline V gene. J gave up 3 bases and V 2 bases, and 3 bases lay outside the gene matches. The CDR3 sequence: CASSQYAGGYEQYF. CDR3 DNA sequence: TGCGCCAGCAGCCAATACGCGGGAGGCTACGAGCAGTACTTC.

This clonotype was seen only a few times. This chain connects TRBV5-6 to TRBJ2-7; TRBD1 aligns across 7 bases. Germline loops: CDR1 SGHDT, CDR2 YYEEEE. The CDR3 is 14 residues long. The junction had 3 bases not matched to a gene; V was cut back by 0 bases and J by 3 bases. CDR3 loop: CASSLENRGYEQYF. In DNA, the CDR3 is TGTGCCAGCAGCTTGGAAAACAGGGGCTACGAGCAGTACTTC.

V is TRBV2 and J is TRBJ2-5, with D possibly being TRBD1 (5 bases). Germline CDR1 reads SNHLY; CDR2 reads FYNNEI. The CDR3 is 15 residues long. The ends were cut back, 3 bases at V and 5 bases at J, with 16 bases in the middle. CDR3 DNA sequence: TGTGCCAGCAGTGAGGCAGGGTCACTCGCCGAGACCCAGTACTTC. Translating gives CASSEAGSLAETQYF. The full variable domain, rest sourced from reference TRBV2 and TRBJ2-5, is EPEVTQTPSHQVTQMGQEVILRCVPISNHLYFYWYRQILGQKVEFLVSFYNNEISEKSEIFDDQFSVERPDGSNFTLKIRSTKLEDSAMYFCASSEAGSLAETQYFGPGTRLLVL.

This clonotype was seen a single time. The V call is TRBV6-6, the J call TRBJ1-1; no reliable D call. Trimming removed 1 base from V and 2 bases from J, with 8 bases in between. The V gene's germline CDR1 is MNHNY and CDR2 SVGAGI (reference sequence). This CDR3 comprises 14 residues. As DNA, the CDR3 is TGTGCCAGCAGTTACTTGCAGGCAAACACTGAAGCTTTCTTT. It translates to CASSYLQANTEAFF.

V gene TRBV20-1 combines with J gene TRBJ2-7; 9 bases line up with TRBD1. This CDR3 spans 15 amino acids. The V gene's germline CDR1 is DFQATT and CDR2 SNEGSKA (reference sequence). Trimming at V came to 4 bases and at J to 7 bases, leaving 14 bases not matched to a gene. CDR3 residues: CSAKEGQGPYNEQYF. For the CDR3, the DNA is TGCAGTGCTAAGGAGGGACAGGGACCCTACAATGAGCAGTACTTC.

The rearrangement links TRBV6-2 or TRBV6-3 to TRBJ2-1; D is perhaps TRBD2 (5 bases). Trimming removed 5 bases at V and 11 bases at J, with 7 bases between. CDR3 length: 10 residues. Per the germline V gene, CDR1 is MNHEY and CDR2 is SVGEGT. CDR3 protein: CASSDYKQFF. The CDR3 bases are TGTGCCAGCAGTGACTACAAGCAGTTCTTC.

The rearrangement joins TRBV27 to TRBJ2-4; 14 nucleotides agree with TRBD2. The end of the DNA fits TRBJ2-7 better, so the J call may be wrong. CDR3 size: 17 residues. Germline V lookup: CDR1 MNHEY, CDR2 SMNVEV (reference sequence). Here the CDR3 DNA reads TGTGCCAGCAGTCCAGGGACTAGCGGGAGAAAAATCTACGAGCAGTACTTC. This sequence encodes CASSPGTSGRKIYEQYF.

Notes on this clonotype: Since a much larger clone is just one base distant, this may be a read error. Because it lacks the conserved phenylalanine or tryptophan at the end, this CDR3 is likely a read error. The V call is TRBV12-3 or TRBV12-4, the J call TRBJ2-3; 8 nucleotides line up with TRBD1. V gave up 6 bases and J gave up 4 bases; unmatched junction bases: 6. The CDR3 spans 14 residues. The CDR3: CASRPGQGPDTQYS. The CDR3 nucleotides are TGTGCCAGCAGACCAGGACAGGGTCCAGATACGCAGTATTCT.

In this sample, this clonotype turned up a few times. The J gene is TRBJ1-1, the V gene TRBV20-1; D is possibly TRBD1 (6 bases). Germline assignment: CDR1 DFQATT and CDR2 SNEGSKA (reference sequence). The CDR3 loop spans 15 amino acids. Trimming took off 3 bases at V and 1 base at J, with 15 bases between the two ends. The CDR3 DNA reads TGCAGTGCTAGGATAGAACGGGGGCGGAACACTGAAGCTTTCTTT. The encoded protein is CSARIERGRNTEAFF.

This chain uses TRBV5-1 with TRBJ2-7, with TRBD1 matching 7 bases. The CDR3 spans 14 residues. CDR1 is SGHRS and CDR2 is YFSETQ in the germline V gene. V lost 1 base, J lost 7 bases, and 8 bases stayed unmatched. The chain's CDR3 is CASSLNRGWEEQYF. As DNA, the CDR3 is TGCGCCAGCAGCTTGAACAGGGGCTGGGAGGAGCAGTACTTC.

This clonotype was seen a handful of times. The chain employs TRBV11-1 and TRBJ2-3; D remains unclear. The CDR3 contains 12 residues. Germline lookup yields CDR1 SGHAT and CDR2 FQDESV (reference sequence). V was shortened by 2 bases and J by 3 bases, with 3 bases between the two germline ends. The CDR3 sequence is CASSLYTDTQYF. The CDR3 DNA sequence: TGTGCCAGCAGCTTATATACAGATACGCAGTATTTT.

This clonotype has only a few counts. This chain joins TRBV7-9 and TRBJ2-2; the D gene is possibly TRBD1 (6 bases). CDR1 and CDR2 (germline): SEHNR, FQNEAQ (reference sequence). The CDR3 totals 19 residues. V dropped 3 bases and J dropped 1 base, with 21 bases sitting between them. The CDR3 coding sequence is TGTGCCAGCAGCTTCTTGAGCGGTAGGGGGACCGAGAACACCGGGGAGCTGTTTTTT. This gives the protein CASSFLSGRGTENTGELFF.

The rearrangement uses TRBV7-2 and TRBJ2-3; TRBD2 might be the D (6 bases). Per the germline V gene, CDR1 is SGHTA and CDR2 is FQGNSA. Trimming took 6 bases from V and 5 from J, leaving 18 bases between them. The length of the CDR3 is 15 residues. For the CDR3, the DNA is TGTGCCAGCAGTCGTGGGTCGGGAGTTGGAGATACGCAGTATTTT. This codes for CASSRGSGVGDTQYF.

This clonotype was picked up a small number of times. The chain is built from TRBV4-2 and TRBJ1-4; 7 nucleotides agree with TRBD1. Germline CDR1 reads LGHNA; CDR2 reads YNFKEQ. CDR3 length equals 15 residues. V lost 0 bases and J lost 8; bases outside the gene matches: 6. The CDR3, as DNA: TGTGCCAGCAGCCAAGACGGAGGGGGCTTAGAAAAACTGTTTTTT. Translating it yields CASSQDGGGLEKLFF.

J is TRBJ2-1 and V is TRBV5-6, with D perhaps being TRBD1 or TRBD2 (5 bases each). The CDR3 is 13 amino acids. The V end lost 7 bases, the J end lost 5 bases, and 13 bases lay between the germline ends. Germline V gene sequence: CDR1 SGHDT, CDR2 YYEEEE. The CDR3 region is CASEGTQDNEQFF. The CDR3 nucleotides read TGTGCCAGCGAAGGGACGCAGGACAATGAGCAGTTCTTC.

The chain recombines TRBV2 with TRBJ2-7; 8 bases are a match to TRBD1. Trimming removed 6 bases from V and 6 bases from J; junction bases left unmatched: 10. Germline CDR1 SNHLY, CDR2 FYNNEI. This CDR3 comprises 14 residues. CDR3 sequence reads: CASSDGQGAPEQYF. The CDR3 DNA reads as TGTGCCAGCAGCGACGGACAGGGCGCCCCCGAGCAGTACTTC.

The rearrangement uses TRBV10-3 and TRBJ1-2; 8 bases are shared with TRBD1. Losses at the gene ends were 6 bases for V and 6 bases for J; bases not matched to a gene: 9. The CDR3 sequence is 14 residues long. Germline CDR1 is ENHRY and CDR2 is SYGVKD. In DNA form, the CDR3 reads TGTGCCATCAGGGACAGGGAAGGTTCGGATGGCTACACCTTC. It yields the protein CAIRDREGSDGYTF.

The gene calls are TRBV24-1 and TRBJ1-1; D perhaps matches TRBD1 (5 bases). V was shortened by 8 bases and J by 7 bases, with 13 bases between the two germline ends. The length of the CDR3 is 12 residues. Germline CDR1 KGHDR, CDR2 SFDVKD. CDR3 coding DNA: TGTGCCACCATACCCGGGGGGGATGAAGCTTTCTTT. Its translation: CATIPGGDEAFF.

As regards this clonotype: The junction does not match germline at one end; this may be a read error. V and J are TRBV20-1 and TRBJ1-4; weak D call: TRBD1 (5 bases). The germline V gene has CDR1 DFQATT and CDR2 SNEGSKA (reference sequence). CDR3 length: 16 residues. In nucleotides, the CDR3 is TGCAGTGCTAGAGATACGCCGGGACCAACTAATGAGAAACTGTTTTTT. Protein product: CSARDTPGPTNEKLFF.

This clonotype was counted once. The chain employs TRBV6-2 or TRBV6-3 and TRBJ2-3; TRBD1 is a possible D gene (5 bases). Germline CDR1 is MNHEY and CDR2 is SVGEGT. V lost 0 bases and J lost 8, with 15 bases in between. The CDR3 sequence is 15 residues long. The CDR3: CASSYSEDSGVTQYF. CDR3 in DNA: TGTGCCAGCAGTTACTCAGAAGACAGTGGCGTTACGCAGTATTTT.

This chain joins TRBV20-1 and TRBJ2-7, with 11 bases lining up with TRBD2. The DNA end is a closer match to TRBJ2-5, so the J assignment may be wrong. Per the germline V gene, CDR1 is DFQATT and CDR2 is SNEGSKA (reference sequence). This CDR3 is 13 amino acids long. The CDR3 DNA is TGCAGTGTCTCTAGCGGGGGGAGGGAGACCCAGTACTTC. It yields the protein CSVSSGGRETQYF.

V gene TRBV10-3 combines with J gene TRBJ2-3; 10 positions match TRBD2. Germline CDR1 reads ENHRY; CDR2 reads SYGVKD. The V and J ends lost 6 bases and 5 bases, in that order; junction bases with no gene match: 5. The CDR3 has 14 amino acids. The CDR3 sequence is CAIRASGREDTQYF. In DNA form, the CDR3 reads TGTGCCATCAGAGCTAGCGGGAGAGAAGATACGCAGTATTTT.

The chain uses TRBV7-9 and TRBJ1-1, with D uncertain. CDR1 is SEHNR and CDR2 is FQNEAQ in the germline V gene (reference sequence). The CDR3 runs to 17 residues. V shed 5 bases and J shed 3 bases, with 22 bases lying between them. The CDR3 is CASSPPPTGDWDTEAFF. CDR3 in DNA: TGTGCCAGCAGCCCGCCGCCGACCGGCGACTGGGACACTGAAGCTTTCTTT.